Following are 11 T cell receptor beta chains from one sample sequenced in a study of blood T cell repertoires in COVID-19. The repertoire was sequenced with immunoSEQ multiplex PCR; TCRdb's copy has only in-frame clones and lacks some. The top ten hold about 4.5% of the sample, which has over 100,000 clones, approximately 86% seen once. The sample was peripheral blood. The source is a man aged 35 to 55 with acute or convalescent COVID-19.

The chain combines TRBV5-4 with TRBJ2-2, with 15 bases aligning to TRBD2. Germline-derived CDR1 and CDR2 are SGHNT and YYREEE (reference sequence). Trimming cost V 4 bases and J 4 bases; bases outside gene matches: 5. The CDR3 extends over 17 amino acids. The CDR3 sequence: CASSTGLAGGSTGELFF. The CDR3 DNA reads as TGTGCCAGCAGCACGGGACTAGCGGGGGGAAGCACCGGGGAGCTGTTTTTT.

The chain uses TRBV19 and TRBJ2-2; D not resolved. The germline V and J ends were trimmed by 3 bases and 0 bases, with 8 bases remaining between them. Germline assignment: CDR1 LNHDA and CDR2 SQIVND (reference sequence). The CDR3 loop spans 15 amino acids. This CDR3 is CASSISTSNTGELFF. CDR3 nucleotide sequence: TGTGCCAGTAGTATCTCCACATCGAACACCGGGGAGCTGTTTTTT.

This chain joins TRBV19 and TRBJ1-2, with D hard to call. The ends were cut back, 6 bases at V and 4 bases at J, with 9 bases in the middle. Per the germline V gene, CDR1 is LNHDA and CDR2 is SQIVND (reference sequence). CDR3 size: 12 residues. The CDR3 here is CASRMDSYGYTF. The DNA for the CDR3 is TGTGCCAGTAGGATGGACTCCTATGGCTACACCTTC.

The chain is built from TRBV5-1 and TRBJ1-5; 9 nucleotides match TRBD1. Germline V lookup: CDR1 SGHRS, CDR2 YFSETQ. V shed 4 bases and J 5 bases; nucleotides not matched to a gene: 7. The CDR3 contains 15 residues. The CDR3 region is CASSGGDRADQPQHF. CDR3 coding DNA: TGCGCCAGCAGCGGGGGGGACAGGGCGGATCAGCCCCAGCATTTT.

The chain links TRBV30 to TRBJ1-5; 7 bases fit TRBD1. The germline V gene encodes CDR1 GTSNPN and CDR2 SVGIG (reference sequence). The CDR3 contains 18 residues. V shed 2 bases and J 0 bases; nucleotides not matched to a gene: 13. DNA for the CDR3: TGTGCCTGGAGTCCCTCAATTCACAGGGGAGGTAGCAATCAGCCCCAGCATTTT. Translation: CAWSPSIHRGGSNQPQHF.

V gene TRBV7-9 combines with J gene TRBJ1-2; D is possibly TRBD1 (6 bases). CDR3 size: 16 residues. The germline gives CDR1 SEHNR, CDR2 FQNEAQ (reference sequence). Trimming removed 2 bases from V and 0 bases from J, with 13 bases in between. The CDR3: CASSLPQGWANYGYTF. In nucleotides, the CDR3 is TGTGCCAGCAGCTTACCACAGGGTTGGGCTAACTATGGCTACACCTTC.

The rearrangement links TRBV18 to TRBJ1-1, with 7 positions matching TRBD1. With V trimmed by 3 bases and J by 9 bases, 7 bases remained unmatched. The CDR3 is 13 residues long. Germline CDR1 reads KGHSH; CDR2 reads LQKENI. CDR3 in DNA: TGTGCCAGCTCACCGGGACAGACATTTCAAGCTTTCTTT. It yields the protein CASSPGQTFQAFF.

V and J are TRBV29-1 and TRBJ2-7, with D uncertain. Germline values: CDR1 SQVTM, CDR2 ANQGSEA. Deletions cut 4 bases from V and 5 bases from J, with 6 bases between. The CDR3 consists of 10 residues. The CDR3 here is CSVAVDEQYF. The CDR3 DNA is TGCAGCGTTGCTGTCGACGAGCAGTACTTC.

The DNA of the CDR3 is TGTGCCTGGAGGGCGGGAGGGAGTGCTGAAGCTTTCTTT. It is translated as CAWRAGGSAEAFF. The rearrangement joins TRBV30 to TRBJ1-1, with no clear D. V was trimmed by 3 bases and J by 6 bases, leaving 14 bases between them. The length of the CDR3 is 13 residues. CDR1 is GTSNPN and CDR2 is SVGIG in the germline V gene (reference sequence).

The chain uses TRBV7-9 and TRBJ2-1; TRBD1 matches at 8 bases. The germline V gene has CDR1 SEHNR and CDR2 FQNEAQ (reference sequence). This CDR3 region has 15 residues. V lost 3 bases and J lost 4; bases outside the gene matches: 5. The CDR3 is CASSFGQGQYNEQFF. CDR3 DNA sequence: TGTGCCAGCAGCTTCGGACAGGGACAATACAATGAGCAGTTCTTC.

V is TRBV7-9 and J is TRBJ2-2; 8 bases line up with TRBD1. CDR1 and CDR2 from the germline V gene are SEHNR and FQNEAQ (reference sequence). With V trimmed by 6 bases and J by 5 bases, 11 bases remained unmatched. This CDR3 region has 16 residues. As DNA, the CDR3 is TGTGCCAGCAGATTGGACAGGGAAAAAGAGACCGGGGAGCTGTTTTTT. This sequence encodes CASRLDREKETGELFF. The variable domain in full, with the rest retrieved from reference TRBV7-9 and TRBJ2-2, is DTGVSQNPRHKITKRGQNVTFRCDPISEHNRLYWYRQTLGQGPEFLTYFQNEAQLEKSRLLSDRFSAERPKGSFSTLEIQRTEQGDSAMYLCASRLDREKETGELFFGEGSRLTVL.